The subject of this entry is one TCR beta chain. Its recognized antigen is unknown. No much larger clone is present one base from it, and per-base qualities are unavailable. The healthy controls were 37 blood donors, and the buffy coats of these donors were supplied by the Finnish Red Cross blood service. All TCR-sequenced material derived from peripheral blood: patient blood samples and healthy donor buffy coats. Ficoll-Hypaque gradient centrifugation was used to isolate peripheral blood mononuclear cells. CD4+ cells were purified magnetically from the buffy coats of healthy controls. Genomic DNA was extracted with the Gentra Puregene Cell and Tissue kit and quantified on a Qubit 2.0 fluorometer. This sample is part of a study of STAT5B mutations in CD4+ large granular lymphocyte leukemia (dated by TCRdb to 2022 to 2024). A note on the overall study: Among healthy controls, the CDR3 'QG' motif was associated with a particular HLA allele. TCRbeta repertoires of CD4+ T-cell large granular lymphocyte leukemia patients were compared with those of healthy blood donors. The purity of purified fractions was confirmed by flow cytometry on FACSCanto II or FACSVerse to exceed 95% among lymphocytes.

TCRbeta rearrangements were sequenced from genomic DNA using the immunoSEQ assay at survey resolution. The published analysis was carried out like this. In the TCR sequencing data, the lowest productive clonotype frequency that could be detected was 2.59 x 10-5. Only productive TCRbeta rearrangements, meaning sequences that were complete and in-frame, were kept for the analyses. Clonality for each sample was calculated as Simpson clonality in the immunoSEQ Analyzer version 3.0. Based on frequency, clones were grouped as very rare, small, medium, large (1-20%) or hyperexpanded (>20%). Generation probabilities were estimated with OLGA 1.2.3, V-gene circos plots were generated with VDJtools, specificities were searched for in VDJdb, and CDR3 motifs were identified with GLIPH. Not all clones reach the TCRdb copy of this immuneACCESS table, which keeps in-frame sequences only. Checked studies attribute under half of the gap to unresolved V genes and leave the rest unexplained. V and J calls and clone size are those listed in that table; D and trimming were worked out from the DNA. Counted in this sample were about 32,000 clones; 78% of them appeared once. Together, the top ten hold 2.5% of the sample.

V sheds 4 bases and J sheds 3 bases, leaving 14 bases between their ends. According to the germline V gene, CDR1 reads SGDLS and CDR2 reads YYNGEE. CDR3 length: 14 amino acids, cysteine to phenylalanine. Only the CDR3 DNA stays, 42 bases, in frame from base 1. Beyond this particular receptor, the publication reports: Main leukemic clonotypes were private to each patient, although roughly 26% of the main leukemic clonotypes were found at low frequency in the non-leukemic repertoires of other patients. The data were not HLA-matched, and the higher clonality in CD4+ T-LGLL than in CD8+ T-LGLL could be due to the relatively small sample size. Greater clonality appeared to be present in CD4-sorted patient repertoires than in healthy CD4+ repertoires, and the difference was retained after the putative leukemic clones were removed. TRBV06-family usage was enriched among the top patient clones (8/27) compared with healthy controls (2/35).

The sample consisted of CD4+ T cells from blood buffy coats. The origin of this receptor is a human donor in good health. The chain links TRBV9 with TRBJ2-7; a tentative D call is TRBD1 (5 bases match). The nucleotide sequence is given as TGTGCCAGCAGCTTCACAGGTGAAGGCTACGAGCAGTACTTC. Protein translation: CASSFTGEGYEQYF.